The rows below give T cell receptor beta chains drawn from one sample of a study of blood T cells in healthy people across ages. TCRdb used MiXCR to reprocess the 5' RACE reads, holding one entry per CDR3 protein. The data contain fewer than 800,000 distinct CDR3 sequences, around 25% of them singletons. These sequences were also reported in another study, on T cells of mothers and their children.

Material: blood. Receptors were obtained from a boy between 10 and 17 years old in good health. CDR3s include the opening cysteine and the closing phenylalanine or tryptophan. Each record gives: clone size, D gene, J gene, V gene, CDR3 DNA, CDR3 protein. D genes are given only for firm matches. Clone size is shown for a subset of rows, as once, few, many or a class of expanded clone.

once | - | TRBJ2-4 | TRBV3-1 | TGTGCCAGCAGCCAAGAATCAGGAGGGAACATTCAGTACTTC | CASSQESGGNIQYF
- | - | TRBJ2-1 | TRBV4-3 | TGCGCCAGCAGCCCCGATGGGGCCCCCTTCAATGAGCAGTTCTTC | CASSPDGAPFNEQFF
- | - | TRBJ2-1 | TRBV27 | TGTGCCAGCAGTTTATCTTGGGACTACAATGAGCAGTTCTTC | CASSLSWDYNEQFF
- | - | TRBJ1-1 | TRBV2 | TGTGCCAGCAGTACCACCGGGACGGGGATCACTGAAGCTTTCTTT | CASSTTGTGITEAFF
- | TRBD2 | TRBJ2-7 | TRBV7-8 | TGTGCCAGCAGCTTAGGGGGGGGGTTCTCCTACGAGCAGTACTTC | CASSLGGGFSYEQYF
- | - | TRBJ2-7 | TRBV21-1 | TGTGCCAGCAGCATATGTACCAACCAAGCCTACGAGCAGTACTTC | CASSICTNQAYEQYF
- | - | TRBJ2-7 | TRBV12-3/TRBV12-4 | TGTGCCAGCAGCCTATTCCGCGACCCGTTTAGGGCCTACGAGCAGTACTTC | CASSLFRDPFRAYEQYF
- | - | TRBJ2-1 | TRBV4-3 | TGCGCCAGCAGCCAAGATCCGGATGAGCAGTTCTTC | CASSQDPDEQFF
few | - | TRBJ1-2 | TRBV18 | TGTGCCAGCTCCACCGCTCAGATCAACTATGGCTACACCTTC | CASSTAQINYGYTF
few | - | TRBJ1-1 | TRBV7-8 | TGTGCCAGCAGCCTCCCGGCAGCTGAAAACACTGAAGCTTTCTTT | CASSLPAAENTEAFF
few | - | TRBJ2-5 | TRBV7-9 | TGTGCCAGCAGCTTGAGTTTCTTTGGAGACCACCAAGAGACCCAGTACTTC | CASSLSFFGDHQETQYF
- | - | TRBJ2-1 | TRBV6-5 | TGTGCCAGCAGTCGGACGGGGAAGGATGAGCAGTTCTTC | CASSRTGKDEQFF
- | TRBD1 | TRBJ2-2 | TRBV7-2 | TGTGCCAGCAGCGCGGATGGGACAGGGGGCTTCCGGGAGCTGTTTTTT | CASSADGTGGFRELFF
few | TRBD1 | TRBJ2-3 | TRBV24-1 | TGTGCCACCAGTGATTTTGGGACAGGGGGGACAGATACGCAGTATTTT | CATSDFGTGGTDTQYF
once | - | TRBJ1-2 | TRBV13 | TGTGCCAGCAGCTCGACAGCCCTTAACTATGGCTACACCTTC | CASSSTALNYGYTF
few | - | TRBJ1-1 | TRBV12-3/TRBV12-4 | TGTGCCAGCAGTTTGAATAGCAGGTTGAACACTGAAGCTTTCTTT | CASSLNSRLNTEAFF
once | TRBD1 | TRBJ2-4 | TRBV29-1 | TGCAGCGCCTGGGACAGAGAAAACATTCAGTACTTC | CSAWDRENIQYF
few | TRBD2 | TRBJ2-1 | TRBV29-1 | TGCAGCGTTGACGGGACTAGAATCGATGAGCAGTTCTTC | CSVDGTRIDEQFF
few | - | TRBJ2-1 | TRBV12-3/TRBV12-4 | TGTGCCAGCAGTTATAAGTATGAGCAGTTCTTC | CASSYKYEQFF
few | - | TRBJ1-6 | TRBV4-2 | TGTGCCAGCAGCCAAGAACCAAATTCACTCCTCCACTTT | CASSQEPNSLLHF
- | TRBD2 | TRBJ2-7 | TRBV27 | TGTGCCAGCAGTTTAGACGGGGGGAGCGACTACGAGCAGTACTTC | CASSLDGGSDYEQYF
few | - | TRBJ2-7 | TRBV7-3 | TGTGCCAGCAGCTCCCCCCAAGGCTCTCGCGAGCAGTACTTC | CASSSPQGSREQYF
few | TRBD1 | TRBJ1-4 | TRBV7-9 | TGTGCCAGCAGCTCAAGGCGACAGGGAGCACTTAATGAAAAACTGTTTTTT | CASSSRRQGALNEKLFF
few | - | TRBJ2-2 | TRBV5-1 | TGCGCCAGCACCTGGACAGCCAACACCGGGGAGCTGTTTTTT | CASTWTANTGELFF
few | - | TRBJ2-5 | TRBV4-2 | TGTGCCAGCAGCCAAGCGGTCGGAGAAGAGACCCAGTACTTC | CASSQAVGEETQYF